Below are 29 T cell receptor beta chains sequenced from a single sample in a study of T cells in localized non-small cell lung cancer. The protocol was immunoSEQ multiplex PCR, while the TCRdb copy is restricted to in-frame clones and leaves out a portion. The sample holds around 15,000 clones, approximately 89% seen once. The starting material was peripheral blood mononuclear cells, obtained before any cancer treatment. The receptors were sampled from a man between 40 and 70 years old with stage III lung adenocarcinoma.

The chain combines TRBV7-2 with TRBJ2-7, with 7 positions matching TRBD1. The V segment lost 5 bases and the J segment 0 bases; nucleotides outside the gene matches: 4. CDR3 length: 14 residues. The germline V gene encodes CDR1 SGHTA and CDR2 FQGNSA. This chain's CDR3 is CASSRGQNSYEQYF. Written as DNA, the CDR3 is TGTGCCAGCAGCCGGGGACAGAACTCCTACGAGCAGTACTTC.

The chain joins TRBV6-5 to TRBJ2-2; D remains ambiguous. There are 14 residues in the CDR3. Germline assignment: CDR1 MNHEY and CDR2 SVGAGI. V lost 7 bases and J lost 4, with 13 bases in between. CDR3 protein: CASTSWAATGELFF. Written as DNA, the CDR3 is TGTGCCAGCACTTCCTGGGCAGCCACCGGGGAGCTGTTTTTT.

The chain links TRBV18 to TRBJ1-1, with unresolved D. CDR1 and CDR2 from the germline V gene are KGHSH and LQKENI. V was trimmed by 6 bases and J by 4 bases, leaving 15 bases between them. The CDR3 is 14 residues long. The CDR3 DNA reads TGTGCCAGCTCTCCGGAGGTGGGAATCACTGAAGCTTTCTTT. Its translation is CASSPEVGITEAFF.

As DNA, the CDR3 is TGTGCCAGCAGCTTGACAGGGGGAGGACGGGAGACCCAGTACTTC. Protein sequence: CASSLTGGGRETQYF. This chain connects TRBV11-2 to TRBJ2-5; 9 nucleotides match TRBD1. Trimming cost V 3 bases and J 5 bases; bases outside gene matches: 7. The CDR3 is 15 residues long. Germline lookup yields CDR1 SGHAT and CDR2 FQNNGV.

The genes are TRBV19 and TRBJ1-1; possible D gene TRBD1, 6 bases. This CDR3 region has 14 residues. From germline, CDR1 is LNHDA and CDR2 SQIVND (reference sequence). V shed 6 bases and J shed 4 bases, with 15 bases lying between them. The DNA of the CDR3 is TGTGCCAGTAGCCCGGACAGTTTTGGCACTGAAGCTTTCTTT. Its translation: CASSPDSFGTEAFF. The full variable domain, in which reference TRBV19 and TRBJ1-1 provide the parts outside the CDR3, is DGGITQSPKYLFRKEGQNVTLSCEQNLNHDAMYWYRQDPGQGLRLIYYSQIVNDFQKGDIAEGYSVSREKKESFPLTVTSAQKNPTAFYLCASSPDSFGTEAFFGQGTRLTVV.

J is TRBJ1-1 and V is TRBV20-1; no definite D call. Deletions cut 4 bases from V and 3 bases from J, with 6 bases between. The V gene's germline CDR1 is DFQATT and CDR2 SNEGSKA (reference sequence). The CDR3 totals 11 residues. The CDR3 nucleotides are TGCAGTGCTATGCTCTACACTGAAGCTTTCTTT. As protein: CSAMLYTEAFF.

The rearrangement uses TRBV28 and TRBJ2-1; no clear D gene. Per germline, CDR1 MDHEN and CDR2 SYDVKM. CDR3 length equals 9 residues. The germline V and J ends were trimmed by 7 bases and 13 bases, with 8 bases remaining between them. CDR3 DNA: TGTGCCAGCACCCTCGTCCAGTTCTTC. It codes for CASTLVQFF.

The chain links TRBV7-2 to TRBJ2-1; a weak D match, TRBD2 (5 bases). V dropped 6 bases and J dropped 4 bases, with 13 bases sitting between them. The CDR3 runs to 14 residues. CDR1 SGHTA and CDR2 FQGNSA come from the germline V gene. CDR3 residues: CASSFGLKYNEQFF. The CDR3 coding sequence is TGTGCCAGCAGTTTCGGACTGAAATACAATGAGCAGTTCTTC.

About this clone: One end of the junction is discordant with germline, which a read error may explain. The V call is TRBV19, the J call TRBJ2-2; D is tentatively TRBD1 or TRBD2 (5 bases each). Germline V gives CDR1 LNHDA, CDR2 SQIVND (reference sequence). The CDR3 is 13 amino acids. The DNA for the CDR3 is TGCCCGGTGGGACCGATTAACACCGGGGAGCTGTTTTTT. It encodes CPVGPINTGELFF.

The chain joins TRBV6-1 to TRBJ1-2; D is unclear. The CDR3 sequence is 11 residues long. V was trimmed by 6 bases and J by 5 bases, leaving 7 bases between them. Germline CDR1 reads MNHNS; CDR2 reads SASEGT. The CDR3 sequence: CASRDGYGYTF. CDR3 nucleotide sequence: TGTGCCAGCAGGGATGGGTATGGCTACACCTTC.

The rearrangement joins TRBV5-4 to TRBJ2-1, with TRBD2 matching 7 bases. V shed 3 bases and J 3 bases; nucleotides not matched to a gene: 6. In germline, CDR1 is SGHNT, CDR2 YYREEE (reference sequence). The CDR3 covers 15 residues. Here the CDR3 DNA reads TGTGCCAGCAGCTCCAGGCGGGAGAACTACAATGAGCAGTTCTTC. As protein: CASSSRRENYNEQFF.

V usage is TRBV28 and J usage is TRBJ2-5, with TRBD2 matching over 8 bases. With V trimmed by 6 bases and J by 4 bases, 10 bases remained unmatched. CDR1 and CDR2 from the germline V gene are MDHEN and SYDVKM. The CDR3 consists of 15 residues. CDR3 sequence: CASRGSGSRRETQYF. The CDR3 DNA reads TGTGCCAGCAGGGGAAGCGGGAGTAGGAGAGAGACCCAGTACTTC. The whole variable domain, filled in from reference TRBV28 and TRBJ2-5, reads DVKVTQSSRYLVKRTGEKVFLECVQDMDHENMFWYRQDPGLGLRLIYFSYDVKMKEKGDIPEGYSVSREKKERFSLILESASTNQTSMYLCASRGSGSRRETQYFGPGTRLLVL.

This clone is a singleton in its sample. The chain employs TRBV28 and TRBJ1-1; D is undetermined. V dropped 3 bases and J dropped 1 base, with 3 bases sitting between them. Germline lookup yields CDR1 MDHEN and CDR2 SYDVKM. This CDR3 has 12 residues. CDR3 sequence reads: CASSFENTEAFF. For the CDR3, the DNA is TGTGCCAGCAGTTTTGAGAACACTGAAGCTTTCTTT.

CDR3 sequence (DNA): TGTGCCAGCAGTCTCAGGGGTATATCCACTGAAGCTTTCTTT. As protein: CASSLRGISTEAFF. The chain links TRBV28 to TRBJ1-1, with D possibly being TRBD1 (6 bases). Per the germline V gene, CDR1 is MDHEN and CDR2 is SYDVKM. V shed 5 bases and J shed 4 bases, with 14 bases lying between them. The length of the CDR3 is 14 residues.

J is TRBJ1-2 and V is TRBV19; no reliable D call. V lost 6 bases and J lost 4, with 9 bases in between. The length of the CDR3 is 12 residues. Germline CDR1 and CDR2: LNHDA and SQIVND (reference sequence). The CDR3 region has the DNA TGTGCCAGTAGCGGGTTTGGCTATGGCTACACCTTC. Translating it yields CASSGFGYGYTF.

This clone was seen once. The chain employs TRBV28 and TRBJ2-7; D is ambiguous. In germline, CDR1 is MDHEN, CDR2 SYDVKM. The CDR3 totals 13 residues. Trimming removed 1 base from V and 5 bases from J, with 9 bases in between. The CDR3 coding sequence is TGTGCCAGCAGTTTATCCCGGCCCCACGAGCAGTACTTC. This translates into CASSLSRPHEQYF.

The chain is built from TRBV27 and TRBJ1-1; unclear D gene. The CDR3 consists of 15 residues. The V and J ends lost 2 bases and 0 bases respectively, with 10 bases between them. Per the germline V gene, CDR1 is MNHEY and CDR2 is SMNVEV (reference sequence). As DNA, the CDR3 is TGTGCCAGCAGTTTAAGGCCACCATTGAACACTGAAGCTTTCTTT. This sequence encodes CASSLRPPLNTEAFF.

The rearrangement links TRBV7-6 to TRBJ2-3; tentatively, D is TRBD2 (6 bases). From germline, CDR1 is SGHVS and CDR2 FNYEAQ. V gave up 5 bases and J gave up 4 bases, with 10 bases separating them. This CDR3 spans 13 amino acids. This CDR3 is CASSPRGPDTQYF. The CDR3 region has the DNA TGTGCCAGCAGCCCGCGGGGCCCAGATACGCAGTATTTT.

The V and J genes are TRBV19 and TRBJ2-2; 8 bases align to TRBD2. V was clipped by 4 bases and J by 5 bases; unmatched bases: 3. Germline loops: CDR1 LNHDA, CDR2 SQIVND (reference sequence). The CDR3 consists of 14 residues. CDR3 sequence reads: CASSKAGGTGELFF. The CDR3 nucleotides are TGTGCCAGTAGTAAGGCGGGAGGAACCGGGGAGCTGTTTTTT.

The V call is TRBV11-2, the J call TRBJ1-3; possibly TRBD1 for D (6 bases). The V gene's germline CDR1 is SGHAT and CDR2 FQNNGV. The CDR3 is 15 residues long. V lost 6 bases and J 1 base, leaving 13 bases between the germline ends. In nucleotides, the CDR3 is TGTGCCAGCAGGCAAATAGGGGGGTCTGGAAACACCATATATTTT. Protein sequence: CASRQIGGSGNTIYF. The whole variable domain, remainder taken from reference TRBV11-2 and TRBJ1-3, is EAGVAQSPRYKIIEKRQSVAFWCNPISGHATLYWYQQILGQGPKLLIQFQNNGVVDDSQLPKDRFSAERLKGVDSTLKIQPAKLEDSAVYLCASRQIGGSGNTIYFGEGSWLTVV.

V and J are TRBV6-1 and TRBJ1-3; tentative D call: TRBD1 (5 bases). The CDR3 length is 13 residues. V was cut by 9 bases and J by 0 bases, with 9 bases left in between. Germline CDR1 reads MNHNS; CDR2 reads SASEGT. The CDR3: CASGGDSGNTIYF. CDR3 bases: TGTGCCAGTGGGGGGGACTCTGGAAACACCATATATTTT.

V and J are TRBV18 and TRBJ2-7; TRBD1 or TRBD2 may be the D gene (5 bases each). Germline V gene sequence: CDR1 KGHSH, CDR2 LQKENI. The CDR3 spans 14 residues. V lost 3 bases to trimming and J lost 0 bases, with 9 bases between them. CDR3 in DNA: TGTGCCAGCTCACCGGGACGGAACTCCTACGAGCAGTACTTC. It is translated as CASSPGRNSYEQYF. Filled out from reference TRBV18 and TRBJ2-7, the complete variable domain reads NAGVMQNPRHLVRRRGQEARLRCSPMKGHSHVYWYRQLPEEGLKFMVYLQKENIIDESGMPKERFSAEFPKEGPSILRIQQVVRGDSAAYFCASSPGRNSYEQYFGPGTRLTVT.

The chain has TRBV10-2 and TRBJ2-3, with D uncertain. Trimming removed 7 bases at V and 5 bases at J, with 4 bases between. The CDR3 contains 10 residues. Germline CDR1 is WSHSY and CDR2 is SAAADI. As DNA, the CDR3 is TGCGCCAGCAAGAGAGATACGCAGTATTTT. It is translated as CASKRDTQYF.

This clone was observed once. V usage is TRBV27 and J usage is TRBJ2-5; the match to TRBD2 covers 14 bases. Germline CDR1 MNHEY, CDR2 SMNVEV (reference sequence). The CDR3 totals 16 residues. Trimming at V came to 3 bases and at J to 2 bases, leaving 2 bases not matched to a gene. The CDR3 loop reads CASSLGLAGAQETQYF. CDR3 in DNA: TGTGCCAGCAGTTTGGGACTAGCGGGGGCACAAGAGACCCAGTACTTC.

Only a few counts were recorded for this clone. The CDR3 DNA reads as TGTGCCAGCAGTGAAAGTTATAGCAATCAGCCCCAGCATTTT. Amino acids: CASSESYSNQPQHF. This chain joins TRBV2 and TRBJ1-5; unclear D gene. Germline V gene data show CDR1 as SNHLY and CDR2 as FYNNEI. The CDR3 is made up of 14 amino acids. With 2 bases removed from V and 0 bases from J, the gap between germline ends came to 5 bases.

This clone appeared a single time. The gene calls are TRBV9 and TRBJ2-5, with 8 bases fitting TRBD2. The CDR3 runs 13 residues. Germline assignment: CDR1 SGDLS and CDR2 YYNGEE. Trimming removed 4 bases from V and 5 bases from J; junction bases left unmatched: 4. The CDR3 reads CASSPRTSETQYF. The CDR3 DNA reads TGTGCCAGCAGCCCCCGGACTAGCGAGACCCAGTACTTC.

The rearrangement links TRBV6-5 to TRBJ1-2; D might be TRBD1 (6 bases). Looked up from germline, CDR1 is MNHEY and CDR2 is SVGAGI. V dropped 0 bases and J dropped 4 bases, with 12 bases sitting between them. The CDR3 covers 15 residues. The DNA of the CDR3 is TGTGCCAGCAGTTACTCGAGAGGGGGTGGCTATGGCTACACCTTC. This codes for CASSYSRGGGYGYTF.

The V and J genes are TRBV7-9 and TRBJ2-7; 13 bases agree with TRBD2. The CDR3 is 14 residues long. Trimming took 4 bases from V and 6 from J; bases not matched to a gene: 3. Germline CDR1 reads SEHNR; CDR2 reads FQNEAQ (reference sequence). The CDR3 reads CASSSLAGGPEQYF. CDR3 DNA: TGTGCCAGCAGCTCACTAGCGGGAGGGCCCGAGCAGTACTTC.

The CDR3 protein is CASSDDIDNEQFF. The CDR3 DNA is TGTGCCAGCAGCGACGATATCGACAATGAGCAGTTCTTC. The chain combines TRBV14 with TRBJ2-1, with no clear D. Germline CDR1 reads SGHDN; CDR2 reads FVKESK. The CDR3 spans 13 residues. Deletions cut 5 bases from V and 5 bases from J, with 10 bases between.